These 6 T cell receptor beta chains were all obtained from the same sample, sequenced in a study of siplizumab effects on memory and regulatory T cells. The method was immunoSEQ multiplex PCR; TCRdb's version includes in-frame clones alone and lacks a portion of them. The sample yields some 64,000 clones, roughly 85% seen once. The sample taken for sequencing was memory CD4+ T cells sorted from blood. All receptors come from a human donor in good health.

The chain employs TRBV9 and TRBJ2-3; D may be TRBD1 (6 bases). Trimming pared 0 bases from V and 4 bases from J, leaving 12 bases between. This CDR3 region has 15 residues. Germline CDR1 reads SGDLS; CDR2 reads YYNGEE. CDR3 residues: CASSVVGGLADTQYF. CDR3 nucleotide sequence: TGTGCCAGCAGCGTAGTTGGGGGCCTGGCAGATACGCAGTATTTT.

The chain has TRBV29-1 and TRBJ2-7, with D possibly TRBD1 on 6 matching bases. The CDR3 runs to 13 residues. The germline V and J ends were trimmed by 4 bases and 5 bases, with 15 bases remaining between them. The germline gives CDR1 SQVTM, CDR2 ANQGSEA. In DNA form, the CDR3 reads TGCAGCGTTGGACAGGCGGCTGGGGACGAGCAGTACTTC. Its protein is CSVGQAAGDEQYF.

The chain carries TRBV6-4 and TRBJ1-6; D uncertain. The CDR3 is 13 residues long. Deletions cut 3 bases from V and 11 bases from J, with 11 bases between. Germline CDR1 is MRHNA and CDR2 is SNTAGT. CDR3 region: CASSEPGSAPLHF. The DNA of the CDR3 is TGTGCCAGCAGTGAGCCTGGTAGTGCACCCCTCCACTTT.

Turning to this clone: Other DNA sequences within the sample encode an identical CDR3. The CDR3 nucleotides read TGTGCCAGCAGCTTAGCGGGTTCCAATCAGCCCCAGCATTTT. Translated, it gives CASSLAGSNQPQHF. The chain is built from TRBV11-2 and TRBJ1-5; the D is unclear. This CDR3 contains 14 residues. Looked up from germline, CDR1 is SGHAT and CDR2 is FQNNGV. V lost 1 base, J lost 3 bases, and 7 bases lay in between.

The rearrangement links TRBV19 to TRBJ2-4, with D unresolved. Deletions cut 4 bases from V and 9 bases from J, with 16 bases between. There are 14 residues in the CDR3. From germline, CDR1 is LNHDA and CDR2 SQIVND (reference sequence). CDR3 coding DNA: TGTGCCAGTAGTACCCCGGGTAGGGTGGGCATTCAGTACTTC. It codes for CASSTPGRVGIQYF. The full variable domain, completed using reference TRBV19 and TRBJ2-4, is DGGITQSPKYLFRKEGQNVTLSCEQNLNHDAMYWYRQDPGQGLRLIYYSQIVNDFQKGDIAEGYSVSREKKESFPLTVTSAQKNPTAFYLCASSTPGRVGIQYFGAGTRLSVL.

This clone has a handful of counts. The same CDR3 is also encoded by other DNA sequences in this sample. The chain employs TRBV19 and TRBJ1-4, with unresolved D. V was trimmed by 1 base and J by 7 bases, leaving 7 bases between them. The CDR3 is 13 residues long. Germline values: CDR1 LNHDA, CDR2 SQIVND (reference sequence). The CDR3, as DNA: TGTGCCAGTAGTATAGCGGTGGGTGAAAAACTGTTTTTT. Translated, it gives CASSIAVGEKLFF.